The 28 T cell receptor beta chains below were found in one sample sequenced in a study of blood T cells in healthy people across ages. A second PCR of roughly 6 to 12 cycles used a sample-barcoded 5' primer and a J-beta primer mix. From the 5' RACE reads, TCRdb called clonotypes with MiXCR, one entry per CDR3 protein. In the table there are about 1,800,000 distinct CDR3 sequences, roughly 28% of which are singletons. Source material: blood. The receptors originated from a woman aged 30 to 39 in good health.

A single count supports this clonotype. Since a much larger clone is just one base distant, this may be a read error. The gene calls are TRBV20-1 and TRBJ2-1; 14 positions match TRBD2. Germline V lookup: CDR1 DFQATT, CDR2 SNEGSKA (reference sequence). The CDR3 loop spans 15 amino acids. Here the CDR3 reads CSAWVGTSGSNGQFF. DNA for the CDR3: TGCAGTGCTTGGGTCGGGACTAGCGGGAGTAATGGGCAGTTCTTC.

This clonotype was counted only a few times. J is TRBJ1-2 and V is TRBV9, with D perhaps TRBD1 (6 bases). Trimming pared 3 bases from V and 4 bases from J, leaving 13 bases between. From germline, CDR1 is SGDLS and CDR2 YYNGEE. This CDR3 is 14 amino acids long. CDR3 sequence: CASSGGQGFYGYTF. CDR3 coding DNA: TGTGCCAGCAGCGGAGGTCAGGGGTTCTATGGCTACACCTTC.

This clonotype was observed at least ten times. The genes are TRBV10-3 and TRBJ1-6; weak D call: TRBD1 (6 bases). V was clipped by 8 bases and J by 10 bases, with 15 bases between them. This CDR3 has 13 amino acids. Germline CDR1 reads ENHRY; CDR2 reads SYGVKD. The CDR3 loop is CAICLGGGSPLHF. The CDR3, as DNA: TGTGCCATCTGCTTAGGGGGGGGATCACCCCTCCACTTT.

This clonotype was recorded many times. The gene calls are TRBV29-1 and TRBJ2-7, with D possibly being TRBD1 (6 bases). The ends were cut back, 6 bases at V and 3 bases at J, with 18 bases in the middle. This CDR3 contains 14 residues. CDR1 and CDR2 from the germline V gene are SQVTM and ANQGSEA. The chain's CDR3 is CSVTQTGNLYEQYF. CDR3 DNA: TGCAGCGTGACCCAAACAGGGAATCTCTACGAGCAGTACTTC.

The rearrangement links TRBV28 to TRBJ2-1; maybe TRBD2 (5 bases). The germline V and J ends were trimmed by 3 bases and 5 bases, with 14 bases remaining between them. The CDR3 sequence is 15 residues long. Germline lookup yields CDR1 MDHEN and CDR2 SYDVKM. CDR3 region: CASSFGVREHNEQFF. CDR3 DNA sequence: TGTGCCAGCAGTTTCGGGGTCCGCGAGCACAATGAGCAGTTCTTC.

This clonotype was detected only a few times. This rearrangement joins TRBV20-1 to TRBJ2-3; 7 bases are shared with TRBD1. The CDR3 has 13 residues. The germline V gene has CDR1 DFQATT and CDR2 SNEGSKA (reference sequence). With 4 bases clipped from V and 3 bases from J, the junction kept 4 bases outside the gene matches. CDR3 sequence reads: CSAKGAETDTQYF. In DNA form, the CDR3 reads TGCAGTGCTAAGGGGGCCGAAACAGATACGCAGTATTTT.

About this clonotype itself: The junction departs from the called germline gene at one end, perhaps through a read error. This sequence joins TRBV3-1 and TRBJ1-1, with D hard to call. The CDR3 is 13 residues long. CDR1 is LGHDT and CDR2 is YNNKEL in the germline V gene (reference sequence). In DNA form, the CDR3 reads TGTGCTAGCAGCCAAGATGCCCGGGCGGAGGCTTTCTTT. Amino acid sequence: CASSQDARAEAFF.

In its sample, this clonotype was seen many times. The chain is built from TRBV28 and TRBJ1-1, with no clear D. V was pared by 6 bases and J by 8 bases, with 13 bases between. CDR1 and CDR2 (germline): MDHEN, SYDVKM. The CDR3 spans 12 residues. DNA of the CDR3: TGTGCCAGCAGAAAAGGAGATAGAGAAGCTTTCTTT. Residues: CASRKGDREAFF.

This clonotype was found many times. J is TRBJ1-5 and V is TRBV4-1; D is unresolved. Germline CDR1 and CDR2: MGHRA and YSYEKL. The V end lost 1 base, the J end lost 6 bases, and 13 bases lay between the germline ends. The CDR3 runs 15 residues. The CDR3 protein is CASSQGFSKVQPQHF. The CDR3 bases are TGCGCCAGCAGCCAAGGGTTTAGTAAGGTTCAGCCCCAGCATTTT.

This clonotype appeared many times. This rearrangement joins TRBV28 to TRBJ2-7, with TRBD1 matching 7 bases. There are 13 residues in the CDR3. With V trimmed by 2 bases and J by 6 bases, 4 bases remained unmatched. Germline V CDR1 and CDR2: MDHEN, SYDVKM. The CDR3 protein is CASSLPHRGEQYF. The CDR3, as DNA: TGTGCCAGCAGTTTACCACACAGGGGCGAGCAGTACTTC.

This clonotype was seen a handful of times. The chain combines TRBV4-2 with TRBJ1-2, with D uncertain. The CDR3 runs to 15 residues. The V end was cut by 1 base, the J end by 6 bases, with 15 bases between. Germline V gene sequence: CDR1 LGHNA, CDR2 YNFKEQ. The CDR3 protein is CASSQALAGRDGYTF. For the CDR3, the DNA is TGTGCCAGCAGCCAAGCGTTGGCAGGTCGAGATGGCTACACCTTC.

This clonotype appeared a few times. J is TRBJ1-6 and V is TRBV4-3; a possible D gene is TRBD1 (5 bases). The germline gives CDR1 LGHNA, CDR2 YSLEER. Trimming pared 1 base from V and 7 bases from J, leaving 11 bases between. This CDR3 spans 15 amino acids. The DNA for the CDR3 is TGCGCCAGCAGCCAAGTACAGGCTGAAAATTCACCCCTCCACTTT. This gives the protein CASSQVQAENSPLHF.

This clonotype was counted between two and nine times. The chain couples TRBV10-3 to TRBJ2-1; 10 bases fit TRBD2. Per germline, CDR1 ENHRY and CDR2 SYGVKD. The V and J ends lost 3 bases and 4 bases, in that order; junction bases with no gene match: 9. The CDR3 spans 17 residues. The CDR3 here is CAISDPSIAGGYNEQFF. Written as DNA, the CDR3 is TGTGCCATCAGTGATCCCTCTATAGCGGGGGGATACAATGAGCAGTTCTTC.

A word on this clonotype: This could be a read error, since a much larger clone is one nucleotide away. This chain connects TRBV29-1 to TRBJ2-1; D unclear. Germline-derived CDR1 and CDR2 are SQVTM and ANQGSEA. The CDR3 covers 13 residues. V lost 7 bases, J lost 10 bases, and 20 bases lay in between. The chain's CDR3 is CSAWAASSYEQFF. CDR3 DNA: TGCAGCGCTTGGGCTGCAAGCTCCTACGAGCAGTTCTTC.

This chain connects TRBV12-3 or TRBV12-4 to TRBJ1-1; D possibly corresponds to TRBD1 (5 bases). This CDR3 has 15 residues. V gave up 5 bases and J gave up 4 bases, with 17 bases separating them. The CDR3 sequence: CASSRTGAVITEAFF. The CDR3 DNA sequence: TGTGCCAGCAGTCGAACTGGGGCAGTGATCACTGAAGCTTTCTTT.

This clonotype was observed a handful of times. The rearrangement joins TRBV5-1 to TRBJ2-5, with 7 bases fitting TRBD1. CDR3 length: 15 residues. Germline CDR1 SGHRS, CDR2 YFSETQ. With V trimmed by 4 bases and J by 4 bases, 10 bases remained unmatched. The CDR3 spells CASSRQGEGGETQYF. CDR3 DNA sequence: TGCGCCAGCAGCCGACAGGGAGAAGGAGGAGAGACCCAGTACTTC.

The chain is built from TRBV10-1 and TRBJ1-1; unclear D gene. The CDR3 covers 14 residues. CDR1 WNHNN and CDR2 SYGVQD come from the germline V gene (reference sequence). V lost 6 bases and J 5 bases, leaving 16 bases between the germline ends. CDR3 sequence: CASSPDPGGTEAFF. CDR3 sequence (DNA): TGCGCCAGCAGCCCGGACCCGGGAGGGACTGAAGCTTTCTTT.

The chain couples TRBV29-1 to TRBJ2-3; D uncertain. CDR3 size: 14 residues. Trimming took 4 bases from V and 1 from J, leaving 12 bases between them. The V gene's germline CDR1 is SQVTM and CDR2 ANQGSEA. CDR3: CSVGQPRGTDTQYF. The CDR3 DNA reads TGCAGCGTTGGCCAGCCCAGAGGCACAGATACGCAGTATTTT.

This clonotype was detected many times. The rearrangement joins TRBV6-5 to TRBJ2-7; TRBD1 matches 8 bases. The V gene's germline CDR1 is MNHEY and CDR2 SVGAGI. This CDR3 contains 13 residues. V lost 6 bases and J lost 3; bases outside the gene matches: 4. The CDR3, as DNA: TGTGCCAGCAGCAATGGACAGGGCTACGAGCAGTACTTC. This gives the protein CASSNGQGYEQYF.

There are many counts of this clonotype. The CDR3 region has the DNA TGTGCCAGCAGGGGGCTCAAGGGACCCTCCTACGAGCAGTACTTC. Protein: CASRGLKGPSYEQYF. The chain uses TRBV6-6 and TRBJ2-7; D may be TRBD1 or TRBD2 (5 bases each). This CDR3 is 15 amino acids long. Trimming removed 6 bases at V and 0 bases at J, with 15 bases between. Germline CDR1 MNHNY, CDR2 SVGAGI (reference sequence).

A few counts support this clonotype. The V and J genes are TRBV4-2 and TRBJ2-1; 11 bases are a match to TRBD2. Germline V CDR1 and CDR2: LGHNA, YNFKEQ. This CDR3 spans 15 amino acids. V lost 4 bases to trimming and J lost 9 bases; unmatched junction nucleotides: 8. The CDR3 nucleotides read TGTGCCAGCAGCCCCGTAGCGGGAGGGCCGGGTGAGCAGTTCTTC. Protein: CASSPVAGGPGEQFF.

The genes are TRBV15 and TRBJ2-1, with D perhaps given as TRBD1 or TRBD2 (6 bases each). Germline CDR1 is LNHNV and CDR2 is YYDKDF (reference sequence). V was clipped by 0 bases and J by 8 bases, with 11 bases between them. The CDR3 is 14 residues long. CDR3 protein: CATSRDLGGYEQFF. CDR3 sequence (DNA): TGTGCCACCAGCAGAGATCTGGGGGGCTATGAGCAGTTCTTC.

This clonotype was picked up a small number of times. The chain's CDR3 is CASSHPSGGIGGYTF. The CDR3 DNA follows: TGTGCCAGCAGCCACCCATCTGGGGGGATTGGTGGCTACACCTTC. V usage is TRBV3-1 and J usage is TRBJ1-2; weak D call: TRBD1 (5 bases). V was shortened by 3 bases and J by 7 bases, with 18 bases between the two germline ends. The CDR3 covers 15 residues. CDR1 and CDR2 (germline): LGHDT, YNNKEL (reference sequence).

A word on this clonotype: A much larger clone lies one base from this, so it may be a read error. V gene TRBV20-1 combines with J gene TRBJ2-3; D remains ambiguous. Looked up from germline, CDR1 is DFQATT and CDR2 is SNEGSKA (reference sequence). The CDR3 runs 17 residues. The CDR3 loop reads CSARDPYLTGSSDAQYF. The CDR3 DNA reads TGCAGTGCTAGAGATCCGTATTTAACGGGCTCATCAGATGCGCAGTATTTT.

The CDR3 protein is CSASTRTDTQYF. CDR3 sequence (DNA): TGCAGTGCTTCTACAAGGACAGATACGCAGTATTTT. The chain employs TRBV20-1 and TRBJ2-3; D remains ambiguous. The CDR3 length is 12 residues. The germline V and J ends were trimmed by 5 bases and 3 bases, with 9 bases remaining between them. CDR1 DFQATT and CDR2 SNEGSKA come from the germline V gene (reference sequence).

This clonotype was recorded at least ten times. The CDR3 protein is CATSRSVGGVLGYEQYF. The CDR3 coding sequence is TGTGCCACCAGCAGATCCGTAGGGGGAGTACTCGGGTACGAGCAGTACTTC. The chain recombines TRBV15 with TRBJ2-7; D may be TRBD1 (6 bases). The CDR3 covers 17 residues. Trimming left V 2 bases short and J 4 bases short, with 21 bases between. Germline V CDR1 and CDR2: LNHNV, YYDKDF (reference sequence).

There are a few counts of this clonotype. This chain uses TRBV29-1 with TRBJ1-2; 8 bases are shared with TRBD1. V dropped 6 bases and J dropped 7; count of bases not matched to a gene: 4. The germline CDR1 and CDR2 sequences are SQVTM and ANQGSEA. The CDR3 is made up of 11 amino acids. The CDR3 loop reads CSVLQGGGYTF. In nucleotides, the CDR3 is TGCAGCGTCTTACAGGGGGGTGGCTACACCTTC. The variable domain in full, with the rest retrieved from reference TRBV29-1 and TRBJ1-2, is SAVISQKPSRDICQRGTSLTIQCQVDSQVTMMFWYRQQPGQSLTLIATANQGSEATYESGFVIDKFPISRPNLTFSTLTVSNMSPEDSSIYLCSVLQGGGYTFGSGTRLTVV.

This clonotype was counted a few times. This chain joins TRBV11-2 and TRBJ2-1; 12 bases line up with TRBD2. Germline CDR1 is SGHAT and CDR2 is FQNNGV. The CDR3 runs to 16 residues. V trimming: 4 bases; J trimming: 6 bases; junction bases outside the gene matches: 7. The CDR3 bases are TGTGCCAGCAGCTCAAAGACTAGCGGGGGCGTCAATGAGCAGTTCTTC. It specifies CASSSKTSGGVNEQFF.